Below, 27 T cell receptor beta chains from the same sample are listed, as sequenced in a study of T cell clones after liver transplantation. Data came from immunoSEQ multiplex PCR; TCRdb stores just in-frame clones and leaves some out. Among 8,000 to 10,000 clones listed, roughly 72% were seen once. Sequenced material: CD8+ T cells from blood, taken at the approximately 15-month timepoint. The receptors shown here come from a human patient who received a liver transplant. Certain T cells may be donor cells from the graft.

This chain connects TRBV7-9 to TRBJ2-5; D possibly uses TRBD1 or TRBD2 (5 bases each). V shed 0 bases and J shed 4 bases, with 9 bases lying between them. This CDR3 has 14 residues. Germline V lookup: CDR1 SEHNR, CDR2 FQNEAQ (reference sequence). In nucleotides, the CDR3 is TGTGCCAGCAGCTTAGCGTCGGGGACAGAGACCCAGTACTTC. It codes for CASSLASGTETQYF. Full variable domain (rest looked up from reference TRBV7-9 and TRBJ2-5): DTGVSQNPRHKITKRGQNVTFRCDPISEHNRLYWYRQTLGQGPEFLTYFQNEAQLEKSRLLSDRFSAERPKGSFSTLEIQRTEQGDSAMYLCASSLASGTETQYFGPGTRLLVL.

The chain's CDR3 is CASSTGVGDYEQYV. DNA of the CDR3: TGTGCCAGCAGTACGGGGGTGGGTGACTACGAGCAGTACGTC. The chain links TRBV27 to TRBJ2-7; a possible D gene is TRBD2 (6 bases). Per the germline V gene, CDR1 is MNHEY and CDR2 is SMNVEV (reference sequence). The CDR3 runs 14 residues. Between the trimmed V and J ends, which lost 5 bases and 3 bases, there was a span of 14 bases.

The genes are TRBV5-8 and TRBJ2-3, with 12 bases that match TRBD1. The V gene end was trimmed by 8 bases and the J gene end by 3 bases; junction bases not matched to a gene: 10. Per germline, CDR1 SGHTS and CDR2 YDEGEE. This CDR3 is 16 amino acids long. The CDR3 DNA reads TGTGCCAGTACCGGGACAGGGGGCCGAGGGACAGATACGCAGTATTTT. Its protein product is CASTGTGGRGTDTQYF. Looking up the rest from reference TRBV5-8 and TRBJ2-3 gives the full variable domain: EAGVTQSPTHLIKTRGQQATLRCSPISGHTSVYWYQQALGLGLQFLLWYDEGEERNRGNFPPRFSGRQFPNYSSELNVNALELEDSALYLCASTGTGGRGTDTQYFGPGTRLTVL.

V gene TRBV2 combines with J gene TRBJ2-7; 10 bases fit TRBD2. Per the germline V gene, CDR1 is SNHLY and CDR2 is FYNNEI. The CDR3 covers 14 residues. V was clipped by 6 bases and J by 4 bases; unmatched bases: 6. The CDR3 protein is CASSSSGGAYEQYF. The CDR3 nucleotides are TGTGCCAGCAGCTCCAGCGGGGGGGCTTACGAGCAGTACTTC.

The chain carries TRBV19 and TRBJ1-5, with TRBD1 identical over 8 bases. With 4 bases clipped from V and 0 bases from J, the junction kept 14 bases outside the gene matches. The germline V gene encodes CDR1 LNHDA and CDR2 SQIVND (reference sequence). CDR3 length equals 19 residues. The CDR3 bases are TGTGCCAGTAGTAAGTACGGGACAGGAGAATCTTATAGCAATCAGCCCCAGCATTTT. It encodes CASSKYGTGESYSNQPQHF.

This chain connects TRBV6-1 to TRBJ2-2, with D maybe TRBD1 (6 bases). The CDR3 contains 15 residues. Per the germline V gene, CDR1 is MNHNS and CDR2 is SASEGT. V dropped 3 bases and J dropped 2 bases, with 10 bases sitting between them. This CDR3 reads CASSDRGGNTGELFF. CDR3 nucleotides: TGTGCCAGCAGTGATCGAGGGGGTAACACCGGGGAGCTGTTTTTT.

This clone has only one observation. The CDR3 loop reads CASSQEGRTQYNEQFF. DNA for the CDR3: TGCGCCAGCAGCCAAGAGGGACGGACCCAGTACAATGAGCAGTTCTTC. This chain links TRBV4-1 with TRBJ2-1, with D possibly being TRBD1 or TRBD2 (5 bases each). CDR3 size: 16 residues. Germline lookup yields CDR1 MGHRA and CDR2 YSYEKL. Between the trimmed V and J ends, which lost 0 bases and 4 bases, there was a span of 13 bases.

This clone was picked up one time. Compared with germline, one end of the junction differs, possibly owing to a read error. The chain is built from TRBV27 and TRBJ2-4; no reliable D call. Germline CDR1 is MNHEY and CDR2 is SMNVEV (reference sequence). The CDR3 sequence is 11 residues long. The CDR3 loop reads CASTPRTRSPF. The CDR3 nucleotides are TGTGCCAGCACTCCACGGACCAGGAGCCCGTTC.

The chain employs TRBV4-3 and TRBJ1-1, with D hard to call. Germline V gene lookup returns CDR1 LGHNA and CDR2 YSLEER. The CDR3 extends over 15 amino acids. V gave up 4 bases and J gave up 2 bases, with 14 bases separating them. CDR3 in amino acids: CASSLVTKVNTEAFF. The DNA of the CDR3 is TGCGCCAGCAGCCTCGTTACCAAAGTCAACACTGAAGCTTTCTTT.

This chain links TRBV6-5 with TRBJ2-4; either TRBD1 or TRBD2 may supply D (5 bases each). Per the germline V gene, CDR1 is MNHEY and CDR2 is SVGAGI. The CDR3 extends over 12 amino acids. The V gene lost 2 bases and the J gene lost 8 bases, with 7 bases spanning the gap. The chain's CDR3 is CASSYMGDIQYF. The CDR3 nucleotides are TGTGCCAGCAGTTACATGGGGGACATTCAGTACTTC.

This rearrangement joins TRBV27 to TRBJ2-2; 9 positions agree with TRBD2. The J segment lost 0 bases and the V segment lost 6 bases, leaving 2 bases of the junction unmatched. The CDR3 sequence is 15 residues long. Germline CDR1 and CDR2: MNHEY and SMNVEV (reference sequence). In DNA, the CDR3 is TGTGCCAGCAGCTCTAGCGGGACGAACACCGGGGAGCTGTTTTTT. It specifies CASSSSGTNTGELFF.

Here the CDR3 reads CASSLSGEEETQYF. The CDR3 DNA is TGTGCCAGCAGTTTATCAGGGGAAGAAGAGACCCAGTACTTC. The gene calls are TRBV27 and TRBJ2-5; perhaps TRBD1 as D (5 bases). The germline V and J ends were trimmed by 0 bases and 3 bases, with 8 bases remaining between them. Germline-derived CDR1 and CDR2 are MNHEY and SMNVEV (reference sequence). CDR3 length: 14 residues.

The chain is built from TRBV7-9 and TRBJ2-1, with TRBD2 as a possible D gene (6 bases). Trimming left V 6 bases short and J 2 bases short, with 17 bases between. The CDR3 length is 16 residues. Germline values: CDR1 SEHNR, CDR2 FQNEAQ (reference sequence). As DNA, the CDR3 is TGTGCCAGCAGTTTCAACGAGGGAGGCACCTACAATGAGCAGTTCTTC. Translation: CASSFNEGGTYNEQFF.

The chain recombines TRBV7-6 with TRBJ2-1; 8 bases align to TRBD2. Germline V gene lookup returns CDR1 SGHVS and CDR2 FNYEAQ. Losses at the gene ends were 1 base for V and 5 bases for J; bases not matched to a gene: 4. This CDR3 contains 15 residues. The CDR3 bases are TGTGCCAGCAGCTTAGAGTCTAGCGGGCACAATGAGCAGTTCTTC. It encodes CASSLESSGHNEQFF.

This clone appeared a few times. The chain recombines TRBV6-5 with TRBJ2-7; 7 bases fit TRBD1. In germline, CDR1 is MNHEY, CDR2 SVGAGI. The CDR3 is 12 amino acids. V shed 4 bases and J 5 bases; nucleotides not matched to a gene: 2. In DNA, the CDR3 is TGTGCCAGCAGTTTAACAGGGGACGAGCAGTACGTC. Protein sequence: CASSLTGDEQYV.

This clone is labeled as medium-sized (0.01 to 0.1%). The J gene is TRBJ1-2, the V gene TRBV11-3; 10 nucleotides align to TRBD1. After removal of 5 bases from V and 2 bases from J, the junction contained 11 bases not matched to a gene. Germline assignment: CDR1 SGHNT and CDR2 YENEEA. The length of the CDR3 is 17 residues. CDR3: CASSPQTGTGENYGYTF. The CDR3 DNA sequence: TGTGCCAGCAGCCCCCAAACCGGGACAGGGGAAAACTATGGCTACACCTTC.

The chain joins TRBV27 to TRBJ2-3; D remains unclear. CDR1 and CDR2 (germline): MNHEY, SMNVEV (reference sequence). There are 15 residues in the CDR3. Trimming pared 3 bases from V and 0 bases from J, leaving 10 bases between. CDR3 coding DNA: TGTGCCAGCAGTTTCGGCCCGAGAAGCACAGATACGCAGTATTTT. Protein sequence: CASSFGPRSTDTQYF.

The genes are TRBV6-5 and TRBJ2-7, with D maybe TRBD2 (6 bases). V shed 2 bases and J shed 4 bases, with 15 bases lying between them. Germline loops: CDR1 MNHEY, CDR2 SVGAGI. The CDR3 is 15 residues long. The DNA for the CDR3 is TGTGCCAGCAGTTACGGAGCTAGCGTGACGTACGAGCAGTACGTC. Protein: CASSYGASVTYEQYV.

This clone qualifies as medium-sized. The V gene is TRBV6-4, the J gene TRBJ2-3, with 10 bases matching TRBD2. In germline, CDR1 is MRHNA, CDR2 SNTAGT. V dropped 2 bases and J dropped 1; count of bases not matched to a gene: 0. This CDR3 contains 15 residues. The CDR3 loop reads CASSDTSGGTDTQYF. For the CDR3, the DNA is TGTGCCAGCAGTGACACTAGCGGGGGCACAGATACGCAGTATTTT.

The chain recombines TRBV5-6 with TRBJ2-7, with D maybe TRBD2 (6 bases). Trimming removed 0 bases from V and 3 bases from J, with 13 bases in between. Germline CDR1 and CDR2: SGHDT and YYEEEE. The CDR3 has 15 amino acids. CDR3 DNA sequence: TGTGCCAGCAGCTTGGTGCGGGACGAGATCTACGAGCAGTACGTC. Amino acids: CASSLVRDEIYEQYV.

The gene calls are TRBV7-2 and TRBJ2-7; D could derive from TRBD1 or TRBD2 (6 bases each). Germline CDR1 is SGHTA and CDR2 is FQGNSA. V lost 11 bases to trimming and J lost 3 bases, with 29 bases between them. The CDR3 runs 17 residues. CDR3 protein: CACMLAVRGEGYYEQYF. The CDR3 DNA reads TGTGCCTGCATGCTGGCTGTGAGGGGGGAAGGGTACTACGAGCAGTACTTC.

This clone is deemed medium-sized. CDR3 residues: CASKGTGPYEQYV. The CDR3 DNA is TGTGCCAGCAAGGGAACAGGGCCCTACGAGCAGTACGTC. The chain is built from TRBV2 and TRBJ2-7, with D possibly TRBD1 on 6 matching bases. The CDR3 runs to 13 residues. The germline CDR1 and CDR2 sequences are SNHLY and FYNNEI. V lost 7 bases, J lost 2 bases, and 12 bases lay in between.

The chain joins TRBV11-3 to TRBJ2-3; D gene ambiguous. Germline CDR1 SGHNT, CDR2 YENEEA. Trimming pared 5 bases from V and 2 bases from J, leaving 11 bases between. The CDR3 length is 14 residues. For the CDR3, the DNA is TGTGCCAGCAGCCCCCTACGTAACACAGATACGCAGTATTTT. The encoded protein is CASSPLRNTDTQYF.

The chain is built from TRBV19 and TRBJ2-4, with TRBD2 matching 8 bases. CDR3 size: 15 residues. The germline V gene has CDR1 LNHDA and CDR2 SQIVND (reference sequence). V lost 3 bases to trimming and J lost 5 bases; unmatched junction nucleotides: 6. The CDR3 loop reads CASSIGGGTQNIQYF. CDR3 nucleotides: TGTGCCAGTAGTATTGGCGGGGGGACCCAAAACATTCAGTACTTC.

This chain connects TRBV19 to TRBJ2-2; D is perhaps TRBD1 (5 bases). CDR1 is LNHDA and CDR2 is SQIVND in the germline V gene (reference sequence). This CDR3 comprises 14 residues. The V end lost 6 bases, the J end lost 1 base, and 9 bases lay between the germline ends. The CDR3 region has the DNA TGTGCCAGTAGCTATGGACAGAACACCGGGGAGCTGTTTTTT. This gives the protein CASSYGQNTGELFF. Drawing the rest from reference TRBV19 and TRBJ2-2, the complete variable domain is DGGITQSPKYLFRKEGQNVTLSCEQNLNHDAMYWYRQDPGQGLRLIYYSQIVNDFQKGDIAEGYSVSREKKESFPLTVTSAQKNPTAFYLCASSYGQNTGELFFGEGSRLTVL.

By proportion, this clone is medium-sized. The J gene is TRBJ1-2, the V gene TRBV5-8; D is undetermined. Germline CDR1 SGHTS, CDR2 YDEGEE. Trimming shortened V by 1 base and J by 3 bases, and 10 bases separated the two germline ends. This CDR3 region has 14 residues. CDR3 sequence (DNA): TGTGCCAGCAGCTTGCGGGGAGTTGACTATGGCTACACCTTC. This sequence encodes CASSLRGVDYGYTF. Full variable domain (rest looked up from reference TRBV5-8 and TRBJ1-2): EAGVTQSPTHLIKTRGQQATLRCSPISGHTSVYWYQQALGLGLQFLLWYDEGEERNRGNFPPRFSGRQFPNYSSELNVNALELEDSALYLCASSLRGVDYGYTFGSGTRLTVV.

With respect to this clone: With a far larger clone one base away, a read error is the likely cause. V and J are TRBV13 and TRBJ2-7; TRBD1 matches 10 bases. Germline CDR1 PRHDT, CDR2 FYEKMQ (reference sequence). The CDR3 loop spans 15 amino acids. V shed 5 bases and J 5 bases; nucleotides not matched to a gene: 9. The CDR3 coding sequence is TGTGCCAGCAGCCTGGAGGGACAGGGGAACGACGAGCAGTACTTC. Its protein product is CASSLEGQGNDEQYF.